The T cell receptor (beta chain) described here comes from a study of T cells in Graves' hyperthyroidism and ophthalmopathy. This CDR3 has 16 amino acids. V dropped 5 bases and J dropped 5 bases, with 19 bases sitting between them. CDR1 is SEHNR and CDR2 is FQNEAQ in the germline V gene (reference sequence). Ten or more counts support this clonotype. The TCR beta CDR3 regions underwent amplification using RNA transcripts as the source. HTBI primers were employed in a first-round RT-PCR of the TCR CDR3. One entry per CDR3 protein, called by TCRdb with MiXCR from the multiplex PCR reads. The repertoire holds about 360,000 distinct CDR3 sequences, roughly 25% seen once, with around 70% in the top ten.

This chain joins TRBV7-9 and TRBJ2-1, with unresolved D. The specimen was blood. The source of this sequence is a man between 50 and 59 years old with Graves' hyperthyroidism. CDR3 sequence reads: CASSPLMSPKNNEQFF. The CDR3 DNA is TGTGCCAGCAGCCCGTTGATGAGCCCAAAAAACAATGAGCAGTTCTTC.